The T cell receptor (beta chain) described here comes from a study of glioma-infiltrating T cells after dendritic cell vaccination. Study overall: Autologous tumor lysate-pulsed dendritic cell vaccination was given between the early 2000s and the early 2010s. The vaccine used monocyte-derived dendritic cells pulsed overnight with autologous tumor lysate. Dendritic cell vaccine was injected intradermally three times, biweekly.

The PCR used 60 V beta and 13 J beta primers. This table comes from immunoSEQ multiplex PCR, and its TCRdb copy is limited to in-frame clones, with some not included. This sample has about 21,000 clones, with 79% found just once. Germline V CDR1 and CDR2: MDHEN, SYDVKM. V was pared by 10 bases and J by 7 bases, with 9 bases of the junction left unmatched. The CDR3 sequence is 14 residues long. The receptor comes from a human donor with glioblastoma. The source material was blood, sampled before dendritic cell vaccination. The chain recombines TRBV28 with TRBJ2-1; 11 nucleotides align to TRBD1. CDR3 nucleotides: TGTGCCATCAAAAGGACAGGGGGCGCGAATGAGCAGTTCTTC. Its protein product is CAIKRTGGANEQFF.